The text below deals with one T cell receptor beta chain. This record belongs to a study of blood T cell repertoires in COVID-19. At the level of the study: Acute and convalescent COVID-19 samples came from the United States, Italy and Spain.

In the original workflow: How many nucleated cells were present was estimated from reference gene primer amplification. The protocol was immunoSEQ multiplex PCR, while the TCRdb copy is restricted to in-frame clones and leaves out a portion. That table supplies the V and J calls and clone size; D and trimming were determined from the DNA. The table has fewer than 250,000 clones, about 83% seen once. Participants, about 18 to 90 years old, spanned around 26 US areas. Which cohort a participant joined came from the clinical history participants gave. Deletions cut 2 bases from V and 2 bases from J, with 9 bases between. The CDR3 is 14 amino acids. The germline V gene encodes CDR1 MNHEY and CDR2 SMNVEV (reference sequence).

The chain links TRBV27 to TRBJ1-1; D not certain. The TCR was taken from a woman in her forties or fifties who had been exposed to COVID-19. The sequencing input was PBMCs or T cells enriched from blood (not recorded which). The CDR3 region is CASSLSGANTEAFF. Here the CDR3 DNA reads TGTGCCAGCAGTTTAAGTGGAGCCAACACTGAAGCTTTCTTT.